Presented here are 20 T cell receptor beta chains from one specimen sequenced in a study of blood T cells in healthy people across ages. Sample-barcoded 5' priming and a J-beta primer mix drove a second PCR of about 6 to 12 cycles. TCRdb reanalysed the 5' RACE reads using MiXCR and keeps one entry per CDR3 protein. The sample includes hundreds of thousands of distinct CDR3 sequences, about 50% seen only once; the top ten take about 13%. The sequencing input was blood. The receptors derive from a woman of 80 years or more in good health.

This clonotype was seen only once. The chain joins TRBV29-1 to TRBJ2-1; 16 bases are a match to TRBD2. J lost 5 bases, V lost 4 bases, and 8 bases had no gene match. The length of the CDR3 is 17 residues. Per the germline V gene, CDR1 is SQVTM and CDR2 is ANQGSEA. CDR3 protein: CSVAGLAGGGSNNEQFF. DNA of the CDR3: TGCAGCGTTGCGGGACTAGCGGGGGGGGGTTCCAACAATGAGCAGTTCTTC.

Only a few counts were recorded for this clonotype. The V and J genes are TRBV30 and TRBJ1-4; no definite D call. CDR3 length: 13 residues. V lost 8 bases to trimming and J lost 8 bases, with 18 bases between them. Germline values: CDR1 GTSNPN, CDR2 SVGIG (reference sequence). CDR3 bases: TGTGCCCACCAAGTGGGAGTCGAGGAAAAACTGTTTTTT. Protein sequence: CAHQVGVEEKLFF. Full variable domain (remainder filled in from reference TRBV30 and TRBJ1-4): SQTIHQWPATLVQPVGSPLSLECTVEGTSNPNLYWYRQAAGRGLQLLFYSVGIGQISSEVPQNLSASRPQDRQFILSSKKLLLSDSGFYLCAHQVGVEEKLFFGSGTQLSVL.

This clonotype was seen more than once but under ten times. This rearrangement joins TRBV3-1 to TRBJ2-5; no definite D call. Germline V CDR1 and CDR2: LGHDT, YNNKEL (reference sequence). CDR3 length: 14 amino acids. Between the trimmed V and J ends, which lost 3 bases and 11 bases, there was a span of 19 bases. The CDR3 sequence: CASSQPLSRSEQYF. The DNA for the CDR3 is TGTGCCAGCAGCCAGCCCCTCTCGAGGAGTGAGCAGTACTTC.

There are a few counts of this clonotype. The chain is built from TRBV6-2 or TRBV6-3 and TRBJ2-3, with 13 bases lining up with TRBD2. The CDR3 loop spans 15 amino acids. Germline CDR1 is MNHEY and CDR2 is SVGEGT. J lost 4 bases, V lost 6 bases, and 4 bases had no gene match. The DNA of the CDR3 is TGTGCCAGCAGCAGACTAGCGGGAGGACCAGATACGCAGTATTTT. Protein product: CASSRLAGGPDTQYF.

This clonotype was seen repeatedly, ten times or more. V and J are TRBV18 and TRBJ2-7, with 11 bases fitting TRBD2. In germline, CDR1 is KGHSH, CDR2 LQKENI. Trimming cost V 3 bases and J 5 bases; bases outside gene matches: 6. This CDR3 is 15 amino acids long. CDR3: CASSPPTSGKDEQYF. CDR3 nucleotides: TGTGCCAGCTCACCCCCGACTAGCGGGAAGGACGAGCAGTACTTC.

This chain joins TRBV29-1 and TRBJ2-1; 8 nucleotides align to TRBD1. The J call may be mistaken, given a closer DNA end match to TRBJ2-7. CDR1 and CDR2 (germline): SQVTM, ANQGSEA. The CDR3 is 17 amino acids. The CDR3 loop is CSAKGIQGERSYNEQYF. The DNA for the CDR3 is TGCAGCGCCAAGGGGATACAGGGGGAACGATCCTACAATGAGCAGTACTTC.

The J gene is TRBJ1-2, the V gene TRBV28; D gene ambiguous. CDR3 length equals 13 residues. V was shortened by 4 bases and J by 7 bases, with 13 bases between the two germline ends. Germline lookup yields CDR1 MDHEN and CDR2 SYDVKM. The CDR3 region has the DNA TGTGCCAGCAGTTCCGACCCCTCCTGTGGCTACACCTTC. Translated: CASSSDPSCGYTF.

This clonotype was recorded a few times. This rearrangement joins TRBV20-1 to TRBJ1-2; 9 bases match TRBD1. This CDR3 has 13 amino acids. Germline CDR1 reads DFQATT; CDR2 reads SNEGSKA (reference sequence). Losses at the gene ends were 3 bases for V and 3 bases for J; bases not matched to a gene: 2. This chain's CDR3 is CSASGTGYYGYTF. In DNA, the CDR3 is TGCAGTGCTAGCGGGACAGGGTACTATGGCTACACCTTC.

This clonotype has a handful of counts. The genes are TRBV5-1 and TRBJ2-3; 12 bases are shared with TRBD2. Germline-derived CDR1 and CDR2 are SGHRS and YFSETQ. This CDR3 is built from 17 residues. J was trimmed by 1 base and V by 1 base; bases with no gene match: 4. This CDR3 reads CASSLLTSGGGTDTQYF. CDR3 nucleotide sequence: TGCGCCAGCAGCTTGTTGACTAGCGGGGGCGGCACAGATACGCAGTATTTT. The full variable domain, its missing parts supplied by reference TRBV5-1 and TRBJ2-3, is KAGVTQTPRYLIKTRGQQVTLSCSPISGHRSVSWYQQTPGQGLQFLFEYFSETQRNKGNFPGRFSGRQFSNSRSEMNVSTLELGDSALYLCASSLLTSGGGTDTQYFGPGTRLTVL.

Many counts were recorded for this clonotype. The chain employs TRBV29-1 and TRBJ1-2; TRBD1 matches 9 bases. This CDR3 spans 12 amino acids. Unmatched junction bases numbered 8, after V lost 7 bases and J lost 8 bases. The germline CDR1 and CDR2 sequences are SQVTM and ANQGSEA. This CDR3 reads CSGGITGGGYTF. In DNA form, the CDR3 reads TGCAGCGGAGGAATCACAGGGGGCGGCTACACCTTC.

The chain employs TRBV7-9 and TRBJ1-2, with 12 bases lining up with TRBD1. This CDR3 region has 13 residues. Germline loops: CDR1 SEHNR, CDR2 FQNEAQ (reference sequence). V trimming: 8 bases; J trimming: 5 bases; junction bases outside the gene matches: 3. The CDR3 reads CASEGQGAYGYTF. The DNA of the CDR3 is TGTGCCAGCGAGGGACAGGGGGCGTATGGCTACACCTTC.

This clonotype appeared many times. The V and J genes are TRBV5-5 and TRBJ2-1, with TRBD1 identical over 7 bases. This CDR3 is 15 amino acids long. V was clipped by 2 bases and J by 9 bases; unmatched bases: 11. In germline, CDR1 is SGHKS, CDR2 YYEKEE (reference sequence). The CDR3 coding sequence is TGTGCCAGCAGCTTAAGACAGGGTGAATTCCGTGAGCAGTTCTTC. It encodes CASSLRQGEFREQFF.

This sequence joins TRBV7-2 and TRBJ1-4, with TRBD1 matching over 8 bases. This CDR3 comprises 15 residues. The ends lost 4 bases at V and 4 bases at J; junction bases unmatched: 5. Germline assignment: CDR1 SGHTA and CDR2 FQGNSA. CDR3 DNA: TGTGCCAGCAGCTGGGGACAGGCGGGTAATGAAAAACTGTTTTTT. It translates to CASSWGQAGNEKLFF.

This clonotype was recorded at least ten times. The chain carries TRBV7-3 and TRBJ2-1, with D possibly being TRBD1 (7 bases). Germline loops: CDR1 SGHTA, CDR2 FQGTGA. The CDR3 is made up of 16 amino acids. V was clipped by 1 base and J by 2 bases, with 12 bases between them. Written as DNA, the CDR3 is TGTGCCAGCAGCTTAAGGGGGGACAGCGCCTACAATGAGCAGTTCTTC. It encodes CASSLRGDSAYNEQFF.

In DNA form, the CDR3 reads TGTGCCAGCAGTCCGATCGACAGGCCAGAGAAGACCCAGTACTTC. Protein product: CASSPIDRPEKTQYF. The rearrangement joins TRBV28 to TRBJ2-5, with D possibly matching TRBD1 (6 bases). The CDR3 loop spans 15 amino acids. Germline assignment: CDR1 MDHEN and CDR2 SYDVKM. With 5 bases removed from V and 6 bases from J, the gap between germline ends came to 19 bases.

The chain links TRBV28 to TRBJ2-2; no definite D call. Germline CDR1 MDHEN, CDR2 SYDVKM. The CDR3 sequence is 14 residues long. The V and J ends lost 5 bases and 4 bases respectively, with 11 bases between them. The chain's CDR3 is CASSPIDGTGELFF. The CDR3 coding sequence is TGTGCCAGCAGTCCAATAGACGGCACCGGGGAGCTGTTTTTT.

The sample holds a few counts of this clonotype. The genes are TRBV7-2 and TRBJ2-5; 7 bases are a match to TRBD2. Trimming at V came to 3 bases and at J to 1 base, leaving 2 bases not matched to a gene. This CDR3 region has 14 residues. Per the germline V gene, CDR1 is SGHTA and CDR2 is FQGNSA. CDR3 coding DNA: TGTGCCAGCAGCTTCCAGCGGGGCCAAGAGACCCAGTACTTC. Its protein is CASSFQRGQETQYF.

This chain links TRBV11-1 with TRBJ2-1; D possibly matches TRBD1 or TRBD2 (7 bases each). CDR1 and CDR2 from the germline V gene are SGHAT and FQDESV (reference sequence). Trimming took 5 bases from V and 3 from J, leaving 14 bases between them. This CDR3 region has 15 residues. In nucleotides, the CDR3 is TGTGCCAGCAGCGTCAGGGGGGGGTTCTACAATGAGCAGTTCTTC. Translation: CASSVRGGFYNEQFF. The complete variable domain, with remaining parts taken from reference TRBV11-1 and TRBJ2-1, reads EAEVAQSPRYKITEKSQAVAFWCDPISGHATLYWYRQILGQGPELLVQFQDESVVDDSQLPKDRFSAERLKGVDSTLKIQPAELGDSAMYLCASSVRGGFYNEQFFGPGTRLTVL.

This clonotype was seen ten or more times. The CDR3 coding sequence is TGTGCCAGCAGCGTAGACGGGACTAGCAGCGCCTATGAGCAGTTCTTC. Its translation: CASSVDGTSSAYEQFF. This chain uses TRBV9 with TRBJ2-1; 9 bases line up with TRBD2. Germline trimming cut 0 bases from V and 8 bases from J; bases unmatched to any gene: 9. Germline-derived CDR1 and CDR2 are SGDLS and YYNGEE. This CDR3 spans 16 amino acids.

This chain connects TRBV9 to TRBJ1-1, with D hard to call. V dropped 0 bases and J dropped 4 bases, with 10 bases sitting between them. The length of the CDR3 is 14 residues. From germline, CDR1 is SGDLS and CDR2 YYNGEE. The CDR3 loop reads CASSVVDRGTEAFF. The DNA of the CDR3 is TGTGCCAGCAGCGTAGTGGACCGGGGCACTGAAGCTTTCTTT.